This TCR beta chain was captured by sequencing in a study of T cells in localized non-small cell lung cancer (dated by TCRdb to about 2020). As for the study more broadly: The study examined T cell repertoires in 200 to 300 patients with early-stage NSCLC and compared tumors with uninvolved tumor-adjacent lungs. The cohort consisted of 236 treatment-naive NSCLC patients whose localized lung tumors had been resected. Of the NSCLC patients, over 120 were male and approximately 97 were female, and the mean age was approximately 64 years.

The immunoSEQ Assay was used to sequence TCR beta CDR3 regions from DNA. Regarding the original processing steps: T cell density was computed as TCR beta template counts normalized to usable DNA estimated by amplifying housekeeping genes. Richness was estimated using the preseqR package, with extrapolation to 400,000 templates for PBMC samples and to 120,000 templates for tissue samples. Clonality was taken to be one minus Pielou's evenness. Differential abundance testing on productive amino-acid clonotypes, with a minimum total count of 5 and an alpha of 0.1, was used to identify tissue-enriched TCRs. The Jaccard Index and the Morisita Overlap Index were used to measure how much the repertoires overlapped between compartments. TCR beta CDR3s were clustered by GLIPH together with public tetramer-defined viral CDR3s, and at least three viral sequences plus V-gene enrichment were required for viral motifs. TCRdb's version of the immuneACCESS table is confined to in-frame rearrangements and falls short of the full clone set. An unresolved V gene accounts for under half of the shortfall where checked; the remainder is of unknown origin. That table furnishes V, J and clone size, whereas the DNA furnished D and trimming. Recorded for this sample are tens of thousands of clones; 70% to 90% of them occurred a single time. The biggest ten clones account for 5.5% to 6.5% of the sample.

Overall study results and their limits: Of the top 100 tumor clones, a median of roughly 53 were detected in paired uninvolved adjacent lung; under 35 were also among that lung's top 100. Because multi-region tumor sequencing was not performed, intratumor heterogeneity could not be ruled out. Higher blood T cell density associated with longer overall survival, while higher adjacent-lung clonality associated with shorter survival. The highest T cell clonality was observed in uninvolved tumor-adjacent lung, where clonality exceeded that of tumor, suggesting that antigenic responses were more focused in uninvolved tumor-adjacent lung. Because the study design was exploratory, TCR variables were selected using unadjusted p-values without false-discovery rate correction.

CDR1 and CDR2, looked up from the germline V gene, are SGHTA and FQGNSA. The CDR3 numbers 15 residues from cysteine through phenylalanine. The only DNA kept is the CDR3, 45 bases in frame from the first base. V gives up 6 bases and J gives up 0 bases, and the segment between their germline ends measures 12 bases. At diagnosis, tumor, uninvolved tumor-adjacent lung and peripheral blood were collected and then preserved as a mix of FFPE and fresh-frozen material. For TCR repertoire profiling, blood samples were analyzed in the form of peripheral blood mononuclear cells. This clone was seen a few times. Its antigen target is currently unknown. No base quality information exists; no much larger clone differs at one position.

The sequence joins TRBV7-2 to TRBJ1-5; a tentative D call is TRBD1 (5 bases match). This TCR derives from a man aged 40 to 69 with stage II lung adenocarcinoma. Sequencing was performed on PBMCs, taken before any cancer treatment. Read as DNA, the sequence is TGTGCCAGCAGTCTAATGGGGGATAGCAATCAGCCCCAGCATTTT. This translates into CASSLMGDSNQPQHF. With the rest looked up from the reference TRBV7-2 and TRBJ1-5 genes rather than sequenced, the full variable domain is GAGVSQSPSNKVTEKGKDVELRCDPISGHTALYWYRQSLGQGLEFLIYFQGNSAPDKSGLPSDRFSAERTGGSVSTLTIQRTQQEDSAVYLCASSLMGDSNQPQHFGDGTRLSIL.